A single T cell receptor (beta chain) is shown here with its context. Its antigen is currently unknown. This sample was taken from a study of T cell responses to AZD1222 COVID-19 vaccine. Notes on the study in general: Repertoire samples came only from after the peak T cell response. Spike-specific TCR repertoires showed rising breadth and depth after two AZD1222 doses. Spike-spanning, vaccine-associated CD4 TCRs were dominant at 160-218 and 743-854. Donors, mostly white British, included more females; clonal diversity was possibly underestimated.

The repertoire was sequenced with immunoSEQ multiplex PCR; TCRdb's copy has only in-frame clones and lacks some. The sample holds fewer than 120,000 clones, about four fifths seen once. CDR1 SGHNT and CDR2 YYREEE come from the germline V gene (reference sequence). The CDR3 spans 15 residues. Trimming cost V 4 bases and J 5 bases; bases outside gene matches: 8. The gene calls are TRBV5-4 and TRBJ1-2, with 10 bases that match TRBD1. The material sequenced was peripheral blood, taken on day 0 of AZD1222 vaccination. The source of this sequence is an adult in good health. CDR3 nucleotide sequence: TGTGCCAGCAGCCCCGGGACAGGGGTATTGTATGGCTACACCTTC. It codes for CASSPGTGVLYGYTF.